This T cell receptor (beta chain) was obtained from a study of identifying expanded T cells in peripheral blood. Study outcomes and limitations: Two-week clone count variance significantly increased as total template count grew.

A word on this clone: Its antigen is still unknown.

Collection occurred without any documented infections or immune events in donors. The J segment lost 4 bases and the V segment lost 5 bases, leaving 9 bases of the junction unmatched. Germline loops: CDR1 MDHEN, CDR2 SYDVKM. The CDR3 is 15 residues long. Generated by immunoSEQ multiplex PCR, the TCRdb table keeps only in-frame clones and is missing some. The table records tens of thousands of clones, over 75% of them present only once. The V and J genes are TRBV28 and TRBJ1-1; 8 bases map to TRBD1. The sequencing input was blood. This clonotype was obtained from a person aged 18 to 75 in good health. The chain's CDR3 is CASSPLDRASTEAFF. The DNA of the CDR3 is TGTGCCAGCAGTCCCTTGGACAGGGCGAGCACTGAAGCTTTCTTT.